A single sample is the source of the 20 T cell receptor beta chains below, sequenced in a study of blood T cell repertoires in COVID-19. Here immunoSEQ multiplex PCR was the method, and the copy in TCRdb shows in-frame clones only, minus some. The sample includes about 80,000 clones, around 88% of them seen just once. Sequencing was done on a sample of peripheral blood. Receptor source: an elderly woman with acute or convalescent COVID-19.

CDR3 nucleotide sequence: TGTGCCAGTAAACTTAAAGGGGGCCCCCTCGGACCCGGGGAGCTGTTTTTT. This sequence encodes CASKLKGGPLGPGELFF. The V gene is TRBV19, the J gene TRBJ2-2; TRBD1 agrees at 7 bases. This CDR3 is built from 17 residues. Germline-derived CDR1 and CDR2 are LNHDA and SQIVND (reference sequence). Germline trimming cut 7 bases from V and 6 bases from J; bases unmatched to any gene: 17.

The chain is built from TRBV6-5 and TRBJ2-7, with 7 positions matching TRBD1. V was pared by 0 bases and J by 7 bases, with 6 bases of the junction left unmatched. Germline values: CDR1 MNHEY, CDR2 SVGAGI. The length of the CDR3 is 14 residues. The CDR3 bases are TGTGCCAGCAGTTACTCTACGACAGGGAGAGAGCAGTACTTC. Translated: CASSYSTTGREQYF.

This chain connects TRBV7-2 to TRBJ1-2, with a possible D match to TRBD1 (6 bases). With 5 bases removed from V and 4 bases from J, the gap between germline ends came to 11 bases. Germline V gene sequence: CDR1 SGHTA, CDR2 FQGNSA. There are 13 residues in the CDR3. The CDR3 DNA reads TGTGCCAGCAGCCCTGGACAGTTCTATGGCTACACCTTC. Translated: CASSPGQFYGYTF.

The gene calls are TRBV5-4 and TRBJ2-1, with 11 nucleotides matching TRBD2. V shed 2 bases, J shed 7 bases, and the junction held 5 bases outside the gene matches. Germline values: CDR1 SGHNT, CDR2 YYREEE (reference sequence). The CDR3 contains 15 residues. CDR3 DNA sequence: TGTGCCAGCAGCTTTAGCGGGAGGGCGTCGAATGAGCAGTTCTTC. It translates to CASSFSGRASNEQFF. Complete variable domain (other parts from reference TRBV5-4 and TRBJ2-1): ETGVTQSPTHLIKTRGQQVTLRCSSQSGHNTVSWYQQALGQGPQFIFQYYREEENGRGNFPPRFSGLQFPNYSSELNVNALELDDSALYLCASSFSGRASNEQFFGPGTRLTVL.

The chain couples TRBV5-1 to TRBJ1-3, with 7 bases aligning to TRBD1. J was trimmed by 1 base and V by 4 bases; bases with no gene match: 8. This CDR3 contains 16 residues. Germline V gene sequence: CDR1 SGHRS, CDR2 YFSETQ. The CDR3 spells CASSRGQTGSGNTIYF. CDR3 nucleotides: TGCGCCAGCAGCAGGGGACAGACGGGTTCTGGAAACACCATATATTTT.

V is TRBV9 and J is TRBJ1-4; 9 nucleotides line up with TRBD1. Germline CDR1 is SGDLS and CDR2 is YYNGEE. J lost 8 bases, V lost 4 bases, and 9 bases had no gene match. CDR3 length: 15 residues. The CDR3 loop is CASSPRDRATEKLFF. The CDR3 bases are TGTGCCAGCAGCCCCCGGGACAGGGCAACCGAAAAACTGTTTTTT.

This clone appeared a few times. This chain connects TRBV6-1 to TRBJ1-6, with 7 bases aligning to TRBD1. This CDR3 contains 17 residues. CDR1 and CDR2 (germline): MNHNS, SASEGT. V shed 3 bases and J 7 bases; nucleotides not matched to a gene: 12. CDR3 bases: TGTGCCAGCAGTGATTTTCCCCGCAGGGGGGACAATTCACCCCTCCACTTT. The encoded protein is CASSDFPRRGDNSPLHF.

The chain employs TRBV10-1 and TRBJ2-1; 11 nucleotides align to TRBD2. V was clipped by 0 bases and J by 4 bases; unmatched bases: 8. The CDR3 is made up of 18 amino acids. Germline V lookup: CDR1 WNHNN, CDR2 SYGVQD (reference sequence). The CDR3 coding sequence is TGCGCCAGCAGTGAGTCTGGTCGACGGACTAGCGGGTACAATGAGCAGTTCTTC. Protein sequence: CASSESGRRTSGYNEQFF.

The chain employs TRBV29-1 and TRBJ1-1; D not certain. Germline assignment: CDR1 SQVTM and CDR2 ANQGSEA. The CDR3 extends over 12 amino acids. V lost 6 bases, J lost 1 base, and 9 bases lay in between. The CDR3 nucleotides are TGCAGCGTCAATTCCCAGAACACTGAAGCTTTCTTT. It specifies CSVNSQNTEAFF.

The gene calls are TRBV28 and TRBJ1-6; 8 bases are shared with TRBD1. The V segment lost 5 bases and the J segment 8 bases; nucleotides outside the gene matches: 8. CDR3 size: 15 residues. CDR1 is MDHEN and CDR2 is SYDVKM in the germline V gene. The CDR3 loop is CASSVGVRGHSPLHF. The CDR3 bases are TGTGCCAGCAGTGTGGGGGTCAGGGGGCATTCACCCCTCCACTTT.

The chain links TRBV10-3 to TRBJ1-4; 8 nucleotides agree with TRBD1. Per the germline V gene, CDR1 is ENHRY and CDR2 is SYGVKD. This CDR3 comprises 14 residues. The V gene end was trimmed by 4 bases and the J gene end by 5 bases; junction bases not matched to a gene: 3. CDR3 sequence (DNA): TGTGCCATCAGTGTGGGACAGGCGAATGAAAAACTGTTTTTT. As protein: CAISVGQANEKLFF.

CDR3 DNA sequence: TGTGCCAGCAGTGAGCTTAGCGGGAGGGCCGGGAATGAGCAGTTCTTC. This translates into CASSELSGRAGNEQFF. The chain combines TRBV6-1 with TRBJ2-1; 11 positions agree with TRBD2. Trimming cost V 3 bases and J 7 bases; bases outside gene matches: 8. The CDR3 covers 16 residues. Germline V gene lookup returns CDR1 MNHNS and CDR2 SASEGT.

The rearrangement joins TRBV6-6 to TRBJ2-7; 7 positions agree with TRBD1. The CDR3 totals 14 residues. V dropped 7 bases and J dropped 0; count of bases not matched to a gene: 6. Germline CDR1 MNHNY, CDR2 SVGAGI (reference sequence). CDR3 loop: CASKLGQPSYEQYF. The CDR3 region has the DNA TGTGCCAGCAAACTGGGACAGCCCTCCTACGAGCAGTACTTC.

CDR3 protein: CASSNAATDTQYF. CDR3 sequence (DNA): TGTGCCAGCAGCAACGCGGCCACAGATACGCAGTATTTT. The chain combines TRBV9 with TRBJ2-3; D unresolved. CDR3 size: 13 residues. Looked up from germline, CDR1 is SGDLS and CDR2 is YYNGEE. V was trimmed by 4 bases and J by 2 bases, leaving 8 bases between them.

Notes on this clone: The sample holds other DNA sequences that translate to the same CDR3. The CDR3 region has the DNA TGTGCCAGCAGTGAAAGGACAGGGGACCACGAGCAGTACTTC. The encoded protein is CASSERTGDHEQYF. The rearrangement links TRBV2 to TRBJ2-7, with TRBD1 matching 9 bases. Germline loops: CDR1 SNHLY, CDR2 FYNNEI. This CDR3 comprises 14 residues. With V trimmed by 2 bases and J by 5 bases, 4 bases remained unmatched.

The CDR3 loop reads CASSRQQETQYF. DNA for the CDR3: TGTGCCAGCAGCCGACAACAAGAGACCCAGTACTTC. V is TRBV3-1 (or the pseudogene TRBV3-2) and J is TRBJ2-5, with no clear D. Germline CDR1 and CDR2: LGHDT and YNNKEL (reference sequence). This CDR3 spans 12 amino acids. Trimming shortened V by 4 bases and J by 2 bases, and 5 bases separated the two germline ends.

The chain couples TRBV19 to TRBJ2-1; D remains unclear. Per the germline V gene, CDR1 is LNHDA and CDR2 is SQIVND (reference sequence). Trimming removed 3 bases at V and 8 bases at J, with 11 bases between. This CDR3 comprises 13 residues. The CDR3 sequence is CASSIGWADEQFF. CDR3 nucleotides: TGTGCCAGTAGTATTGGGTGGGCAGATGAGCAGTTCTTC. The full variable domain, rest sourced from reference TRBV19 and TRBJ2-1, is DGGITQSPKYLFRKEGQNVTLSCEQNLNHDAMYWYRQDPGQGLRLIYYSQIVNDFQKGDIAEGYSVSREKKESFPLTVTSAQKNPTAFYLCASSIGWADEQFFGPGTRLTVL.

The CDR3 reads CASNQGNSPLHF. The CDR3 coding sequence is TGTGCCAGTAACCAGGGAAATTCACCCCTCCACTTT. The chain carries TRBV19 and TRBJ1-6; the D gene is possibly TRBD1 (5 bases). V was shortened by 7 bases and J by 7 bases, with 8 bases between the two germline ends. The CDR3 loop spans 12 amino acids. Germline V gene data show CDR1 as LNHDA and CDR2 as SQIVND (reference sequence).

This chain uses TRBV6-1 with TRBJ2-3; 12 nucleotides line up with TRBD1. Unmatched junction bases numbered 7, after V lost 4 bases and J lost 5 bases. The CDR3 extends over 16 amino acids. CDR1 is MNHNS and CDR2 is SASEGT in the germline V gene. CDR3 DNA sequence: TGTGCCAGCAGTGCCGGGACAGGGGGCAGGGGAGATACGCAGTATTTT. This translates into CASSAGTGGRGDTQYF.

This CDR3 reads CASSPPNRSNQPQHF. CDR3 DNA sequence: TGTGCCAGCTCACCACCAAACAGGAGCAATCAGCCCCAGCATTTT. This chain links TRBV18 with TRBJ1-5, with D possibly matching TRBD1 (5 bases). In germline, CDR1 is KGHSH, CDR2 LQKENI. Trimming pared 0 bases from V and 1 base from J, leaving 7 bases between. This CDR3 is 15 amino acids long.